What follows are 9 T cell receptor beta chains derived from one specimen sequenced in a study of shared clonotypes between healthy human individuals. Produced via immunoSEQ multiplex PCR; TCRdb's table is partial and in-frame only. The sample contains over a million clones, roughly 74% of which appear only once. The sample taken for sequencing was memory CD4+ T cells from PBMCs. Subset denoted: CD45RA-negative fraction. The receptors stem from a man in his late teens or twenties in good health. Some clones in this sample may be carry-over from other donors' samples.

The rearrangement links TRBV6-6 to TRBJ1-2; D is possibly TRBD1 (6 bases). Germline values: CDR1 MNHNY, CDR2 SVGAGI (reference sequence). Trimming stripped 6 bases from V and 4 bases from J, with 12 bases between. CDR3 length: 13 amino acids. The CDR3 sequence: CASSTRTVYGYTF. The CDR3 region has the DNA TGTGCCAGCAGCACCCGGACAGTCTATGGCTACACCTTC.

In DNA form, the CDR3 reads TGTGCCAGTAGTTTGGACACAGGGAGAAACACCGGGGAGCTGTTTTTT. Protein: CASSLDTGRNTGELFF. The chain couples TRBV19 to TRBJ2-2, with a weak D call TRBD1 (6 bases). Germline V gene sequence: CDR1 LNHDA, CDR2 SQIVND (reference sequence). Trimming left V 5 bases short and J 2 bases short, with 15 bases between. The CDR3 runs 16 residues.

This chain uses TRBV7-9 with TRBJ1-1, with D unclear. Germline CDR1 is SEHNR and CDR2 is FQNEAQ (reference sequence). The CDR3 contains 14 residues. V lost 1 base and J lost 5, with 11 bases in between. In nucleotides, the CDR3 is TGTGCCAGCAGCTTAGAAAGGCCTAATACTGAAGCTTTCTTT. It translates to CASSLERPNTEAFF. The full variable domain, its missing parts supplied by reference TRBV7-9 and TRBJ1-1, is DTGVSQNPRHKITKRGQNVTFRCDPISEHNRLYWYRQTLGQGPEFLTYFQNEAQLEKSRLLSDRFSAERPKGSFSTLEIQRTEQGDSAMYLCASSLERPNTEAFFGQGTRLTVV.

V is TRBV27 and J is TRBJ1-2; 7 bases match TRBD1. The J segment lost 3 bases and the V segment lost 0 bases, leaving 7 bases of the junction unmatched. The V gene's germline CDR1 is MNHEY and CDR2 SMNVEV (reference sequence). The CDR3 covers 16 residues. This chain's CDR3 is CASSLSWDSRYYGYTF. The CDR3 DNA reads TGTGCCAGCAGTTTATCATGGGACAGCCGCTACTATGGCTACACCTTC.

The gene calls are TRBV27 and TRBJ2-5; possible D gene TRBD2, 6 bases. Per the germline V gene, CDR1 is MNHEY and CDR2 is SMNVEV (reference sequence). The CDR3 loop spans 14 amino acids. V shed 8 bases and J shed 5 bases, with 18 bases lying between them. This chain's CDR3 is CASRLWWGDETQYF. In DNA, the CDR3 is TGTGCCAGCCGCCTTTGGTGGGGGGACGAGACCCAGTACTTC.

The V gene is TRBV9, the J gene TRBJ1-1; D is possibly TRBD1 (5 bases). The CDR3 runs 14 residues. Germline CDR1 and CDR2: SGDLS and YYNGEE. V lost 4 bases, J lost 10 bases, and 20 bases lay in between. The CDR3 protein is CASSPGRWDLGAFF. The DNA of the CDR3 is TGTGCCAGCAGCCCCGGGAGATGGGACTTGGGAGCTTTCTTT.

The CDR3 loop reads CAIGAIENEKLFF. The CDR3 DNA reads TGTGCCATCGGAGCAATAGAGAATGAAAAACTGTTTTTT. The chain carries TRBV10-3 and TRBJ1-4; no clear D gene. Trimming took off 8 bases at V and 5 bases at J, with 12 bases between the two ends. The CDR3 is 13 residues long. The germline V gene encodes CDR1 ENHRY and CDR2 SYGVKD.

The chain carries TRBV11-3 and TRBJ2-7; 8 bases map to TRBD1. Germline CDR1 SGHNT, CDR2 YENEEA. Trimming took 5 bases from V and 9 from J; bases not matched to a gene: 6. CDR3 size: 12 residues. The CDR3 sequence is CASSQYQGAQYF. In DNA, the CDR3 is TGTGCCAGCAGCCAATACCAGGGGGCGCAGTACTTC.

This clone was seen many times. Other nucleotide sequences in the sample specify the same CDR3. The genes are TRBV5-6 and TRBJ1-5; D unclear. Trimming removed 3 bases from V and 0 bases from J, with 10 bases in between. Germline CDR1 is SGHDT and CDR2 is YYEEEE. There are 15 residues in the CDR3. The CDR3 sequence: CASSSTLYSNQPQHF. CDR3 coding DNA: TGTGCCAGCAGCTCTACCCTCTATAGCAATCAGCCCCAGCATTTT.